This TCR beta chain was documented in a study of cytomegalovirus exposure and HLA in healthy donors. To note about this clone: A junction end diverges from the germline sequence, so it may reflect a read error.

The PCR had 60 Vbeta and 13 Jbeta primers. This table comes from immunoSEQ multiplex PCR, and its TCRdb copy is limited to in-frame clones, with some not included. Its table lists 60,000 to 75,000 clones. Sequencing used PBMCs. The receptor's source is a female donor in good health and CMV-seropositive.

CDR3 sequence (DNA): TGTGCTAGCAGCTTGAACAGGGGGCGATCAGAGACCCAGTACTTC. Amino acid sequence: CASSLNRGRSETQYF. The chain couples TRBV7-7 to TRBJ2-5; 9 bases agree with TRBD1. The CDR3 length is 15 residues. The germline CDR1 and CDR2 sequences are SSHAT and FNYEAQ (reference sequence).